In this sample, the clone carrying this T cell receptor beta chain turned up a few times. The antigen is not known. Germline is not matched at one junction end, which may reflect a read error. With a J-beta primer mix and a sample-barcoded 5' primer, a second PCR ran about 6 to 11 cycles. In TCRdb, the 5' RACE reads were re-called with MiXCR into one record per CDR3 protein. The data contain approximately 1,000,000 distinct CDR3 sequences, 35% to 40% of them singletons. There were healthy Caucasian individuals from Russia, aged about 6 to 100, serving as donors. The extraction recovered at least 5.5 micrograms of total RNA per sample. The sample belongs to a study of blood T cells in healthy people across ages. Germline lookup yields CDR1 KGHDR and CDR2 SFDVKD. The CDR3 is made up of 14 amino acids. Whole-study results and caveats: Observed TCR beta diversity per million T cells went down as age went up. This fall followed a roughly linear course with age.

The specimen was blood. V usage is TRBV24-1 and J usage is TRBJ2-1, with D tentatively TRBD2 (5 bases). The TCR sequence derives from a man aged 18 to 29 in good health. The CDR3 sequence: CATSSSGGYNERFF. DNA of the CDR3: TGTGCCACCAGCTCGAGCGGCGGTTACAATGAGCGGTTCTTC.